A single sample gave rise to the 24 T cell receptor beta chains below, sequenced in a study of Graves' ophthalmopathy and Graves' hyperthyroidism. Scientists amplified the TCR beta CDR3 regions from RNA transcripts. First-round RT-PCR employed HTBI primers, with a second-round multiplex PCR after it. TCRdb re-called the multiplex PCR reads through MiXCR, storing one row per CDR3 protein. The table records over a million distinct CDR3 sequences, less than 45% of them present only once. Sequencing was performed on peripheral blood or thyroid tissue (not recorded which). These receptors were taken from an adult man with Graves' hyperthyroidism.

This clonotype was seen many times. This sequence joins TRBV20-1 and TRBJ1-1; D call uncertain. CDR3 size: 13 residues. CDR1 and CDR2 from the germline V gene are DFQATT and SNEGSKA (reference sequence). V was shortened by 4 bases and J by 6 bases, with 15 bases between the two germline ends. CDR3 DNA: TGCAGTGCTATTAGTCAGGAACGCCCTGAAGCTTTCTTT. Protein sequence: CSAISQERPEAFF.

The rearrangement uses TRBV10-3 and TRBJ1-2; a possible D gene is TRBD1 (6 bases). The germline gives CDR1 ENHRY, CDR2 SYGVKD. Trimming shortened V by 3 bases and J by 5 bases, and 19 bases separated the two germline ends. This CDR3 region has 16 residues. The CDR3, as DNA: TGTGCCATCAGTGATGTACAGGCAGGACAGCCTTATGGCTACACCTTC. The encoded protein is CAISDVQAGQPYGYTF.

This clonotype was seen a handful of times. The chain has TRBV9 and TRBJ2-5, with 8 positions matching TRBD1. Germline lookup yields CDR1 SGDLS and CDR2 YYNGEE. V lost 2 bases, J lost 5 bases, and 8 bases stayed unmatched. There are 15 residues in the CDR3. CDR3 loop: CASSVRQGRGETQYF. The CDR3 DNA is TGTGCCAGCAGCGTGAGACAGGGGCGCGGGGAGACCCAGTACTTC.

Ten or more counts support this clonotype. V gene TRBV15 combines with J gene TRBJ1-1; maybe TRBD1 (6 bases). V lost 5 bases and J lost 5, with 15 bases in between. Germline V CDR1 and CDR2: LNHNV, YYDKDF (reference sequence). CDR3 size: 14 residues. CDR3 amino acids: CATSGEQGRTEAFF. Here the CDR3 DNA reads TGTGCCACCAGCGGGGAACAGGGACGGACTGAAGCTTTCTTT.

This clonotype was observed at least ten times. The V and J genes are TRBV7-9 and TRBJ2-5, with D possibly matching TRBD1 (6 bases). CDR3 size: 14 residues. V dropped 7 bases and J dropped 0 bases, with 12 bases sitting between them. Germline CDR1 is SEHNR and CDR2 is FQNEAQ (reference sequence). CDR3: CASTWYRDQETQYF. In DNA form, the CDR3 reads TGTGCCAGCACCTGGTACAGGGACCAAGAGACCCAGTACTTC.

The chain links TRBV20-1 to TRBJ1-6; 10 bases agree with TRBD1. Trimming removed 4 bases from V and 10 bases from J; junction bases left unmatched: 7. Germline V gene sequence: CDR1 DFQATT, CDR2 SNEGSKA (reference sequence). The CDR3 extends over 14 amino acids. The CDR3 loop reads CSATYTGQGSPLHF. Here the CDR3 DNA reads TGCAGTGCTACGTATACGGGACAGGGGTCACCCCTCCACTTT.

The V call is TRBV4-3, the J call TRBJ2-7; possible D gene TRBD1, 6 bases. Deletions cut 0 bases from V and 2 bases from J, with 17 bases between. The length of the CDR3 is 17 residues. Germline-derived CDR1 and CDR2 are LGHNA and YSLEER. The CDR3 loop is CASSQDLGGVRPYEQYF. CDR3 sequence (DNA): TGCGCCAGCAGCCAAGATCTTGGGGGCGTCCGTCCCTACGAGCAGTACTTC.

The CDR3 DNA reads TGCAGCGGAAACGACGGGACATCGGATTCTTACACCTTC. Encoded protein: CSGNDGTSDSYTF. This chain connects TRBV29-1 to TRBJ1-2; possible D gene TRBD1, 6 bases. The CDR3 spans 13 residues. Between the trimmed V and J ends, which lost 7 bases and 11 bases, there was a span of 23 bases. From germline, CDR1 is SQVTM and CDR2 ANQGSEA.

This clonotype was detected ten times or more. The chain recombines TRBV24-1 with TRBJ2-7; D not resolved. The CDR3 is 14 amino acids. Germline lookup yields CDR1 KGHDR and CDR2 SFDVKD. With 6 bases removed from V and 4 bases from J, the gap between germline ends came to 15 bases. The CDR3, as DNA: TGTGCCACCAGTACGGAGTCCAACCCTTACGAGCAGTACTTC. This translates into CATSTESNPYEQYF.

The table lists this clonotype with many counts. The gene calls are TRBV19 and TRBJ1-2, with a possible D match to TRBD1 (5 bases). Trimming cost V 7 bases and J 5 bases, with 23 bases left between them. This CDR3 region has 16 residues. Germline lookup yields CDR1 LNHDA and CDR2 SQIVND (reference sequence). The CDR3 region has the DNA TGTGCCAGTACCGATCTGGGGATCGGGACGTCATATGGCTACACCTTC. The encoded protein is CASTDLGIGTSYGYTF.

The CDR3 loop reads CASTSGRVYEQYF. The CDR3 nucleotides are TGTGCCAGCACTTCTGGCAGGGTCTACGAGCAGTACTTC. The rearrangement uses TRBV2 and TRBJ2-7; D is possibly TRBD1 (5 bases). Trimming pared 7 bases from V and 3 bases from J, leaving 13 bases between. CDR1 is SNHLY and CDR2 is FYNNEI in the germline V gene. This CDR3 has 13 residues. Together with reference TRBV2 and TRBJ2-7, the CDR3 gives the full variable domain: EPEVTQTPSHQVTQMGQEVILRCVPISNHLYFYWYRQILGQKVEFLVSFYNNEISEKSEIFDDQFSVERPDGSNFTLKIRSTKLEDSAMYFCASTSGRVYEQYFGPGTRLTVT.

This clonotype was observed many times. One end of the junction varies from germline; a read error may be responsible. The chain combines TRBV10-3 with TRBJ2-5; possible D gene TRBD1, 6 bases. The germline V gene has CDR1 ENHRY and CDR2 SYGVKD. There are 13 residues in the CDR3. For the CDR3, the DNA is TGTGCCACCAGTGGGGGCGAGCGAGAGACCCAGTACTTC. Translating gives CATSGGERETQYF.

This clonotype was counted between two and nine times. This sequence joins TRBV4-3 and TRBJ1-5; D not certain. Germline V gene sequence: CDR1 LGHNA, CDR2 YSLEER. Trimming cost V 1 base and J 3 bases, with 10 bases left between them. The CDR3 is made up of 15 amino acids. The CDR3 DNA reads as TGCGCCAGCAGCCAAGTATGGGCTTACAATCAGCCCCAGCATTTT. It encodes CASSQVWAYNQPQHF.

This clonotype was seen a few times. The chain couples TRBV6-2 or TRBV6-3 to TRBJ1-5; 8 bases line up with TRBD1. CDR1 and CDR2 (germline): MNHEY, SVGEGT. Trimming at V came to 6 bases and at J to 2 bases, leaving 9 bases not matched to a gene. The CDR3 contains 16 residues. The CDR3 loop is CASSPRQGMGNQPQHF. CDR3 in DNA: TGTGCCAGCAGCCCACGACAGGGGATGGGCAATCAGCCCCAGCATTTT.

This clonotype has only a few counts. The chain recombines TRBV7-2 with TRBJ1-5, with a weak D call TRBD1 (6 bases). Germline V lookup: CDR1 SGHTA, CDR2 FQGNSA. The CDR3 has 17 amino acids. Trimming shortened V by 7 bases and J by 6 bases, and 25 bases separated the two germline ends. CDR3 sequence reads: CASNFQPLQGGGQPQHF. CDR3 DNA: TGTGCCAGCAACTTCCAACCCTTACAGGGAGGGGGTCAGCCCCAGCATTTT.

The gene calls are TRBV29-1 and TRBJ1-1; tentative D call: TRBD1 (5 bases). The CDR3 consists of 12 residues. CDR1 is SQVTM and CDR2 is ANQGSEA in the germline V gene. V lost 7 bases to trimming and J lost 7 bases, with 16 bases between them. The CDR3, as DNA: TGCAGCGCGACTAGGGACGGAAATGAAGCTTTCTTT. Its translation: CSATRDGNEAFF.

Notes on this clonotype: A read error is possible here, since a much larger clone lies one base away. The J gene is TRBJ2-7, the V gene TRBV7-2; tentatively, D is TRBD1 or TRBD2 (5 bases each). This CDR3 contains 14 residues. V was trimmed by 1 base and J by 3 bases, leaving 10 bases between them. Per germline, CDR1 SGHTA and CDR2 FQGNSA. Written as DNA, the CDR3 is TGTGCCAGCAGCTTAGGAGGGGTCGACTACGAGCAGTACTTC. This translates into CASSLGGVDYEQYF. Full variable domain (remainder filled in from reference TRBV7-2 and TRBJ2-7): GAGVSQSPSNKVTEKGKDVELRCDPISGHTALYWYRQSLGQGLEFLIYFQGNSAPDKSGLPSDRFSAERTGGSVSTLTIQRTQQEDSAVYLCASSLGGVDYEQYFGPGTRLTVT.

The chain is built from TRBV7-2 and TRBJ2-7, with D perhaps matching TRBD1 (6 bases). CDR1 SGHTA and CDR2 FQGNSA come from the germline V gene. This CDR3 contains 12 residues. The V and J ends lost 6 bases and 7 bases respectively, with 13 bases between them. The CDR3 region is CASSSQGWEQYF. The DNA of the CDR3 is TGTGCCAGCAGTTCCCAGGGGTGGGAGCAGTACTTC.

V gene TRBV29-1 combines with J gene TRBJ2-2; D remains ambiguous. The CDR3 contains 13 residues. V was pared by 4 bases and J by 11 bases, with 17 bases between. Germline CDR1 and CDR2: SQVTM and ANQGSEA. The CDR3 sequence: CSVVDGGFGELFF. The CDR3, as DNA: TGCAGCGTTGTAGACGGCGGATTCGGCGAGCTGTTTTTT.

The sample holds a few counts of this clonotype. The chain couples TRBV14 to TRBJ2-2; no definite D call. Trimming removed 0 bases from V and 4 bases from J, with 12 bases in between. Germline assignment: CDR1 SGHDN and CDR2 FVKESK. The CDR3 length is 16 residues. DNA of the CDR3: TGTGCCAGCAGCCAAGAGGTTCTACAGACCACCGGGGAGCTGTTTTTT. Its translation: CASSQEVLQTTGELFF.

This clonotype was seen many times. This chain connects TRBV10-1 to TRBJ1-4; D remains ambiguous. CDR3 length equals 13 residues. The V gene lost 3 bases and the J gene lost 1 base, with 3 bases spanning the gap. Germline V gene sequence: CDR1 WNHNN, CDR2 SYGVQD (reference sequence). CDR3 sequence: CASSDRTNEKLFF. The CDR3 region has the DNA TGCGCCAGCAGTGACAGAACTAATGAAAAACTGTTTTTT.

V is TRBV18 and J is TRBJ2-2, with a weak D call TRBD2 (7 bases). Trimming left V 2 bases short and J 2 bases short, with 15 bases between. The CDR3 has 17 residues. The V gene's germline CDR1 is KGHSH and CDR2 LQKENI. The CDR3 bases are TGTGCCAGCTCACCAGCGGGGGCGAAATCAAACACCGGGGAGCTGTTTTTT. It specifies CASSPAGAKSNTGELFF.

The V call is TRBV24-1, the J call TRBJ1-1, with a tentative D call TRBD1 (6 bases). The CDR3 covers 15 residues. V was clipped by 1 base and J by 2 bases, with 10 bases between them. Germline V lookup: CDR1 KGHDR, CDR2 SFDVKD. Written as DNA, the CDR3 is TGTGCCACCAGTGATTTTAGGGGGGACAACACTGAAGCTTTCTTT. This gives the protein CATSDFRGDNTEAFF.

This clonotype was observed a single time. A much bigger clone sits one base away, suggesting this may be a read error. The V call is TRBV7-9, the J call TRBJ2-5, with D possibly called TRBD1 or TRBD2 (6 bases each). Germline CDR1 and CDR2: SEHNR and FQNEAQ (reference sequence). The CDR3 has 14 residues. The CDR3 region is CASSPELRGEAQYF. CDR3 DNA: TGCGCCAGCAGCCCTGAGCTAAGGGGGGAGGCCCAGTACTTC. The whole variable domain, remainder taken from reference TRBV7-9 and TRBJ2-5, is DTGVSQNPRHKITKRGQNVTFRCDPISEHNRLYWYRQTLGQGPEFLTYFQNEAQLEKSRLLSDRFSAERPKGSFSTLEIQRTEQGDSAMYLCASSPELRGEAQYFGPGTRLLVL.